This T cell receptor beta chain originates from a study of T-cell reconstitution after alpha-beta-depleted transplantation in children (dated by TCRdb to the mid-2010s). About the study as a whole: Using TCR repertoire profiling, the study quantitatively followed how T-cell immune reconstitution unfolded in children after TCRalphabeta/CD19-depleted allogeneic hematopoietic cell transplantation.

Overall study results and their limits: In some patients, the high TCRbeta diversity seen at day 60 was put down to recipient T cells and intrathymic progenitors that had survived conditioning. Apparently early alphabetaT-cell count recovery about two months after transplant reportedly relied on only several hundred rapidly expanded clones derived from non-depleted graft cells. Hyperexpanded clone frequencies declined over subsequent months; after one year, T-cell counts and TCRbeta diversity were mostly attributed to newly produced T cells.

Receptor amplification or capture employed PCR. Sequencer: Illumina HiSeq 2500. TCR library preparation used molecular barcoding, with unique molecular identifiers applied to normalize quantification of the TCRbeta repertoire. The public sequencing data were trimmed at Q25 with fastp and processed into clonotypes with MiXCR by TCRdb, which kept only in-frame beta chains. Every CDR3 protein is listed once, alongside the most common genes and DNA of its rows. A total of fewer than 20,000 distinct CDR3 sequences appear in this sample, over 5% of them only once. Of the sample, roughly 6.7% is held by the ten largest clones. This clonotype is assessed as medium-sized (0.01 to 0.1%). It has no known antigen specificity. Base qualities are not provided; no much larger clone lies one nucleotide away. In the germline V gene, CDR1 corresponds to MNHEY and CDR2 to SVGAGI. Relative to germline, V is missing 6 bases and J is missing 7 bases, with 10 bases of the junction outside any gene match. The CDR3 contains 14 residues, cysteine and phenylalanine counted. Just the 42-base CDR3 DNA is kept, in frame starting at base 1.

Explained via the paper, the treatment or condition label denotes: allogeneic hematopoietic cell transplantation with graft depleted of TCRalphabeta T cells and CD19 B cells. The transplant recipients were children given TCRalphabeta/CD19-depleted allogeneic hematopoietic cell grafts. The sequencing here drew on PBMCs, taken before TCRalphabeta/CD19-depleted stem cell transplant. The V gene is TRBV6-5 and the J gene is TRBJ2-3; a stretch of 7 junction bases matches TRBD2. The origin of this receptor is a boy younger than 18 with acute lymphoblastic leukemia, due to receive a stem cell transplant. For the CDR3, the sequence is CASSPGLQRYTQYF. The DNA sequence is TGTGCCAGCAGCCCGGGACTACAGCGTTATACGCAGTATTTT.